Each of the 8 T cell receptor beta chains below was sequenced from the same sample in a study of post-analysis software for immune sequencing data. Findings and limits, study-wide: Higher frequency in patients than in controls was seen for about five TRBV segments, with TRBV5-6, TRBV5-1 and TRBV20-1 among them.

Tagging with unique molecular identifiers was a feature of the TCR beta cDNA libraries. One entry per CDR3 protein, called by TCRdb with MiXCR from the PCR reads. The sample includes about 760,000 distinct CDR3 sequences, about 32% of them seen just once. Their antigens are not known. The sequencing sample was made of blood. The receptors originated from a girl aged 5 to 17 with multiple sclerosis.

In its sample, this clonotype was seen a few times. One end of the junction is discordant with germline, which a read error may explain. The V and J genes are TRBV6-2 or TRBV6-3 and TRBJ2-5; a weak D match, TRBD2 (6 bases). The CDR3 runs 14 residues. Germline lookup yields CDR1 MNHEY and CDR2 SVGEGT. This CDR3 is CTSSFGGIKYEGYF. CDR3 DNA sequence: TGTACCAGCAGTTTTGGCGGGATTAAATACGAGGGGTACTTC.

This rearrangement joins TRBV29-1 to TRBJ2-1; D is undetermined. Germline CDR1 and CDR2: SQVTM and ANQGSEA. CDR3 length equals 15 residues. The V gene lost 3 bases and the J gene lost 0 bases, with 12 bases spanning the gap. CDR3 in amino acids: CSVDWSRSSYNEQFF. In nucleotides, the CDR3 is TGCAGCGTTGATTGGAGCAGAAGCTCCTACAATGAGCAGTTCTTC.

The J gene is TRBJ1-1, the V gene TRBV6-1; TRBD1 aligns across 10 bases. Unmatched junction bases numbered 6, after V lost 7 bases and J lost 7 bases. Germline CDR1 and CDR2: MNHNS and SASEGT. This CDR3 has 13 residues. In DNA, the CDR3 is TGTGCCAGCAATCGAGGACAGGGGGTTGAAGCTTTCTTT. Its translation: CASNRGQGVEAFF.

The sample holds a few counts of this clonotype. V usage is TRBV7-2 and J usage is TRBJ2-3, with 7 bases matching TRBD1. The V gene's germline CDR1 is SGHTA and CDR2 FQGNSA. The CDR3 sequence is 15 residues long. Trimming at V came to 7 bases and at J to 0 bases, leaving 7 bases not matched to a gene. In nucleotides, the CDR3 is TGTGCCAGCACCCGGGACAGCCTAAGCACAGATACGCAGTATTTT. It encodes CASTRDSLSTDTQYF.

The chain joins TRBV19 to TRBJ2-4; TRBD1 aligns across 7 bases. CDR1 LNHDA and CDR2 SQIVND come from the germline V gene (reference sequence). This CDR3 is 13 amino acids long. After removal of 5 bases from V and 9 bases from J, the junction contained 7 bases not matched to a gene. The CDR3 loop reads CASSFLGQSIQYF. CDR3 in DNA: TGTGCCAGTAGTTTCCTGGGACAGAGCATTCAGTACTTC.

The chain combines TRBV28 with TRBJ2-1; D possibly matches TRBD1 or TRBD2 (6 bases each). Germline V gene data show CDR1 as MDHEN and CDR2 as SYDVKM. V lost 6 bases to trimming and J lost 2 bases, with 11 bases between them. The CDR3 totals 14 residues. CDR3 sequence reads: CASREGGTYNEQFF. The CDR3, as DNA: TGTGCCAGCAGGGAGGGGGGCACCTACAATGAGCAGTTCTTC.

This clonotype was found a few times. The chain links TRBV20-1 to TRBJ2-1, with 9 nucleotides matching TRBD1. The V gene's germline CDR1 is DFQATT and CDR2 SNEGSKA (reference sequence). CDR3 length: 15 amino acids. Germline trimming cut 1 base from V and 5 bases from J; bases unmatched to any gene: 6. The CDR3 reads CSARAYRGRDNEQFF. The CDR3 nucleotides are TGCAGTGCTAGAGCTTACAGGGGGCGAGACAATGAGCAGTTCTTC.

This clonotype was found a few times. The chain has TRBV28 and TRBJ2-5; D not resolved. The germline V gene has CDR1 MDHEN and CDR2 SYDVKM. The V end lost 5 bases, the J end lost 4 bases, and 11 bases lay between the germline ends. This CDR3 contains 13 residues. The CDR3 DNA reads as TGTGCCAGCAGTCCGATCCGAATAGAGACCCAGTACTTC. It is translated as CASSPIRIETQYF. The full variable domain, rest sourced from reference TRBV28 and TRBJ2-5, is DVKVTQSSRYLVKRTGEKVFLECVQDMDHENMFWYRQDPGLGLRLIYFSYDVKMKEKGDIPEGYSVSREKKERFSLILESASTNQTSMYLCASSPIRIETQYFGPGTRLLVL.